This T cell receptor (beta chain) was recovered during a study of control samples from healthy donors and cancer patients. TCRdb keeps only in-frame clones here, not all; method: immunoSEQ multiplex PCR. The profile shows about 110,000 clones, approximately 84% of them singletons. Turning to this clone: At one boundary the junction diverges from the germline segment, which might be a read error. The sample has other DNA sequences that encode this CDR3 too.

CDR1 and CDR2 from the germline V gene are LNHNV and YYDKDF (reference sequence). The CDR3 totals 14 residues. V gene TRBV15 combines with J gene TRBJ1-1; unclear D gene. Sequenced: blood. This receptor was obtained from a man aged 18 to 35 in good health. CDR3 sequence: CATSRNSLGAEAFF. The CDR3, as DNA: TGCGCCACCAGCAGAAACTCACTGGGCGCTGAAGCTTTCTTT.